Sequencing of this T cell receptor (beta chain) was carried out in a study of shared clonotypes between healthy human individuals. Trimming at V came to 1 base and at J to 7 bases, leaving 6 bases not matched to a gene. The CDR3 sequence is 14 residues long. Germline assignment: CDR1 MDHEN and CDR2 SYDVKM. Under the authors' procedure: ImmunoSEQ gave junction-only sequences without quality scores, so filtering differed. The table came from immunoSEQ multiplex PCR; TCRdb's copy has only in-frame clones and leaves some out. The V and J calls and clone size come from that table; D and trimming were worked out from the DNA. The data contain approximately 2,000,000 clones, 85% to 95% of them singletons. A word on this clone: Antigen unknown.

Overall study findings and caveats: Clonotypes which were not shared had lower generation probabilities than clonotypes that all four donors shared. Clonotype sharing among donors was expected to depend on sequencing depth.

Terminally differentiated effector memory CD45RA+ cells were left out of the naive CD8 fraction, which was CD45RO-negative and positively selected for CCR7. Sequencing was done on a sample of naive CD8+ T cells from PBMCs. The chain links TRBV28 to TRBJ2-7; 8 bases align to TRBD1. The clonotype was recovered from a man aged 18 to 30 in good health. Some clones in this sample may be carry-over from other donors' samples. CDR3: CASSLSHRGWEQYF. The DNA of the CDR3 is TGTGCCAGCAGTTTATCACACAGGGGGTGGGAGCAGTACTTC.